Listed here are 27 T cell receptor beta chains from one sample, sequenced in a study of CD8 T cells in Susac syndrome. The RNA, about 0.45 to 1 ug, was put through reverse transcription using random hexamers. Using its own MiXCR run on the immunoSEQ multiplex PCR reads, TCRdb lists one record per CDR3 protein. Among some 140,000 distinct CDR3 sequences, just under 95% were seen once, and the ten largest hold under 0.2%. The sequenced sample was CD8+ T cells from PBMCs. Receptors were obtained from a human donor with Susac syndrome.

The chain uses TRBV20-1 and TRBJ2-1; 12 positions agree with TRBD2. This CDR3 spans 17 amino acids. Germline CDR1 reads DFQATT; CDR2 reads SNEGSKA (reference sequence). J gave up 3 bases and V 0 bases, and 6 bases lay outside the gene matches. The CDR3 is CSARESSGRALYNEQFF. The CDR3 DNA follows: TGCAGTGCTAGAGAGTCTAGCGGGAGGGCCCTCTACAATGAGCAGTTCTTC.

Worth noting for this clonotype: One end of the junction varies from germline; a read error may be responsible. The rearrangement links TRBV30 to TRBJ1-1; D not resolved. The CDR3 totals 13 residues. Germline CDR1 GTSNPN, CDR2 SVGIG (reference sequence). CDR3 amino acids: CAWSVGRVTEAFF. CDR3 DNA sequence: TGTGCCTGGAGTGTAGGGCGCGTTACTGAAGCCTTCTTT.

The chain employs TRBV12-3 or TRBV12-4 and TRBJ2-2; D is unresolved. Trimming stripped 2 bases from V and 6 bases from J, with 4 bases between. The CDR3 extends over 12 amino acids. The CDR3: CASSLRSGELFF. In nucleotides, the CDR3 is TGTGCCAGCAGTTTAAGGTCCGGGGAGCTGTTTTTT.

This chain joins TRBV2 and TRBJ2-3; D is possibly TRBD2 (6 bases). The CDR3 spans 12 residues. The germline CDR1 and CDR2 sequences are SNHLY and FYNNEI. V gave up 11 bases and J gave up 4 bases, with 13 bases separating them. The CDR3 DNA is TGTGCCGGCGAGAGGGAGGCAGATACGCAGTATTTT. It yields the protein CAGEREADTQYF.

This chain uses TRBV11-2 with TRBJ1-2; D perhaps matches TRBD1 (6 bases). The V end lost 7 bases, the J end lost 4 bases, and 16 bases lay between the germline ends. The CDR3 runs to 14 residues. The germline V gene encodes CDR1 SGHAT and CDR2 FQNNGV. The DNA for the CDR3 is TGTGCCAGCACCTTCGGGACACCTTCCTATGGCTACACCTTC. It is translated as CASTFGTPSYGYTF.

V usage is TRBV2 and J usage is TRBJ1-1; D is possibly TRBD1 (5 bases). Deletions cut 2 bases from V and 7 bases from J, with 8 bases between. This CDR3 region has 12 residues. Germline CDR1 SNHLY, CDR2 FYNNEI. CDR3 nucleotide sequence: TGTGCCAGCAGTGAATCGGGGGTTGAAGCTTTCTTT. It specifies CASSESGVEAFF.

The rearrangement uses TRBV9 and TRBJ2-3; perhaps TRBD2 as D (6 bases). Germline assignment: CDR1 SGDLS and CDR2 YYNGEE. The germline V and J ends were trimmed by 2 bases and 2 bases, with 9 bases remaining between them. The CDR3 is 14 amino acids. The CDR3 DNA reads as TGTGCCAGCAGCGTGGGGGGATACACAGATACGCAGTATTTT. Translated: CASSVGGYTDTQYF.

The chain uses TRBV4-1 and TRBJ2-3, with unresolved D. V lost 0 bases to trimming and J lost 5 bases, with 6 bases between them. The CDR3 contains 13 residues. Germline-derived CDR1 and CDR2 are MGHRA and YSYEKL. CDR3 loop: CASSQDPRDTQYF. The CDR3 DNA sequence: TGCGCCAGCAGCCAAGATCCGAGAGATACGCAGTATTTT.

The J gene is TRBJ2-2, the V gene TRBV9, with D possibly matching TRBD2 (6 bases). The CDR3 contains 17 residues. Per the germline V gene, CDR1 is SGDLS and CDR2 is YYNGEE. The V and J ends lost 5 bases and 6 bases respectively, with 23 bases between them. This CDR3 is CASRGGLSGEASGELFF. CDR3 DNA: TGTGCCAGCAGGGGGGGATTAAGCGGAGAGGCGTCCGGGGAGCTGTTTTTT.

The chain recombines TRBV5-1 with TRBJ2-1; D is possibly TRBD2 (5 bases). Germline CDR1 is SGHRS and CDR2 is YFSETQ. There are 15 residues in the CDR3. Between the trimmed V and J ends, which lost 4 bases and 0 bases, there was a span of 11 bases. The CDR3 region is CASSAGQSSYNEQFF. DNA for the CDR3: TGCGCCAGCAGCGCGGGCCAGAGCTCCTACAATGAGCAGTTCTTC.

V usage is TRBV30 and J usage is TRBJ2-7; D remains unclear. Germline values: CDR1 GTSNPN, CDR2 SVGIG (reference sequence). The CDR3 sequence is 16 residues long. Trimming took 0 bases from V and 1 from J, leaving 16 bases between them. The CDR3 bases are TGTGCCTGGAGTGTACGTTGGGAAAGAAGTTCCTACGAGCAGTACTTC. Protein sequence: CAWSVRWERSSYEQYF.

CDR3 in amino acids: CASSQDRAANTGELFF. The DNA of the CDR3 is TGTGCCAGCAGCCAAGACCGAGCGGCCAACACCGGGGAGCTGTTTTTT. The chain is built from TRBV3-1 and TRBJ2-2; TRBD2 might be the D (5 bases). Germline CDR1 LGHDT, CDR2 YNNKEL (reference sequence). This CDR3 has 16 residues. The V gene lost 0 bases and the J gene lost 2 bases, with 10 bases spanning the gap.

Here the CDR3 reads CASSQEKEVGEQFF. CDR3 coding DNA: TGTGCCAGCAGCCAAGAGAAAGAGGTGGGTGAGCAGTTCTTC. This sequence joins TRBV3-1 and TRBJ2-1; D is undetermined. V lost 0 bases, J lost 9 bases, and 12 bases lay in between. This CDR3 is 14 amino acids long. Looked up from germline, CDR1 is LGHDT and CDR2 is YNNKEL (reference sequence).

V and J are TRBV13 and TRBJ2-5, with no clear D. The CDR3 is 12 amino acids. V was pared by 4 bases and J by 4 bases, with 7 bases between. CDR1 and CDR2 from the germline V gene are PRHDT and FYEKMQ (reference sequence). CDR3 sequence (DNA): TGTGCCAGCAGCTACCTTAGAGAGACCCAGTACTTC. Residues: CASSYLRETQYF.

The V and J genes are TRBV20-1 and TRBJ2-1, with 8 bases that match TRBD2. Germline-derived CDR1 and CDR2 are DFQATT and SNEGSKA (reference sequence). The CDR3 spans 14 residues. Trimming cost V 3 bases and J 6 bases; bases outside gene matches: 7. In nucleotides, the CDR3 is TGCAGTGCTAGGTCAGCGGGAGAGGTCAATGAGCAGTTCTTC. Its protein product is CSARSAGEVNEQFF.

V is TRBV27 and J is TRBJ2-7; D not resolved. Trimming stripped 6 bases from V and 5 bases from J, with 17 bases between. The CDR3 sequence is 14 residues long. Germline V gives CDR1 MNHEY, CDR2 SMNVEV (reference sequence). The CDR3 bases are TGTGCCAGCAGCAATTCCATCGTTGGGCACGAGCAGTACTTC. This sequence encodes CASSNSIVGHEQYF.

The rearrangement joins TRBV9 to TRBJ2-2, with 7 bases fitting TRBD1. Germline V CDR1 and CDR2: SGDLS, YYNGEE. CDR3 length: 15 residues. Germline trimming cut 3 bases from V and 4 bases from J; bases unmatched to any gene: 6. As DNA, the CDR3 is TGTGCCAGCAGCGAATTACAGGGGTCCACCGGGGAGCTGTTTTTT. Protein product: CASSELQGSTGELFF.

The gene calls are TRBV13 and TRBJ1-1; D is uncertain. The V gene's germline CDR1 is PRHDT and CDR2 FYEKMQ (reference sequence). Trimming removed 3 bases at V and 1 base at J, with 6 bases between. This CDR3 comprises 13 residues. For the CDR3, the DNA is TGTGCCAGCAGCTTCGCCGGGAACACTGAAGCTTTCTTT. Residues: CASSFAGNTEAFF.

This chain links TRBV6-2 or TRBV6-3 with TRBJ2-7; no clear D gene. Germline V gives CDR1 MNHEY, CDR2 SVGEGT. The V gene lost 3 bases and the J gene lost 6 bases, with 9 bases spanning the gap. The CDR3 consists of 12 residues. CDR3 sequence (DNA): TGTGCCAGCAGTTATAATGGACGCGAGCAGTACTTC. Amino acids: CASSYNGREQYF.

The chain employs TRBV12-3 or TRBV12-4 and TRBJ2-3; 9 bases match TRBD2. The J segment lost 4 bases and the V segment lost 3 bases, leaving 2 bases of the junction unmatched. The CDR3 runs to 14 residues. CDR3 in amino acids: CASSLLAGADTQYF. In DNA form, the CDR3 reads TGTGCCAGCAGTTTGTTAGCGGGGGCAGATACGCAGTATTTT.

The chain employs TRBV12-3 or TRBV12-4 and TRBJ2-3; 8 bases align to TRBD1. The CDR3 has 15 amino acids. J gave up 6 bases and V 5 bases, and 10 bases lay outside the gene matches. The CDR3 is CASSPGTGYEDTQYF. DNA for the CDR3: TGTGCCAGCAGTCCCGGGACAGGCTACGAGGATACGCAGTATTTT.

This rearrangement joins TRBV29-1 to TRBJ1-2; D is undetermined. Looked up from germline, CDR1 is SQVTM and CDR2 is ANQGSEA. The CDR3 extends over 15 amino acids. The V end was cut by 6 bases, the J end by 3 bases, with 20 bases between. In DNA form, the CDR3 reads TGCAGCGTCCCCGAGGCTAGGACCTCCTACTATGGCTACACCTTC. Its translation is CSVPEARTSYYGYTF.

The chain recombines TRBV20-1 with TRBJ2-3, with 7 nucleotides matching TRBD1. Germline V gene sequence: CDR1 DFQATT, CDR2 SNEGSKA (reference sequence). This CDR3 is 15 amino acids long. V shed 3 bases and J 2 bases; nucleotides not matched to a gene: 8. The DNA of the CDR3 is TGCAGTGCTAGTCCCCGGGACAGATACACAGATACGCAGTATTTT. Its protein is CSASPRDRYTDTQYF.

The V and J genes are TRBV19 and TRBJ2-1; perhaps D is TRBD1 or TRBD2 (5 bases each). The germline gives CDR1 LNHDA, CDR2 SQIVND (reference sequence). CDR3 length equals 13 residues. V lost 6 bases to trimming and J lost 13 bases, with 19 bases between them. CDR3 sequence (DNA): TGTGCCAGTAGAGGGGAAGCGGAGGCATTACAGTTCTTC. This codes for CASRGEAEALQFF. The full variable domain, with the rest looked up from reference TRBV19 and TRBJ2-1, is DGGITQSPKYLFRKEGQNVTLSCEQNLNHDAMYWYRQDPGQGLRLIYYSQIVNDFQKGDIAEGYSVSREKKESFPLTVTSAQKNPTAFYLCASRGEAEALQFFGPGTRLTVL.

The table lists this clonotype with a count of one. The chain links TRBV12-3 or TRBV12-4 to TRBJ2-1; the D gene is possibly TRBD2 (5 bases). The CDR3 is 14 amino acids. Deletions cut 3 bases from V and 5 bases from J, with 11 bases between. CDR3 DNA: TGTGCCAGCAGTTTGTATGGGAGACACAATGAGCAGTTCTTC. This translates into CASSLYGRHNEQFF.

This sequence joins TRBV6-1 and TRBJ1-1; D unclear. The length of the CDR3 is 10 residues. V was clipped by 3 bases and J by 7 bases, with 3 bases between them. Germline lookup yields CDR1 MNHNS and CDR2 SASEGT. CDR3 in amino acids: CASSDYEAFF. CDR3 coding DNA: TGTGCCAGCAGTGATTATGAAGCTTTCTTT.

This clonotype occurred once. V usage is TRBV29-1 and J usage is TRBJ1-2; possible D gene TRBD1, 6 bases. Deletions cut 5 bases from V and 0 bases from J, with 22 bases between. Germline CDR1 SQVTM, CDR2 ANQGSEA. The CDR3 covers 17 residues. The CDR3 loop is CSVPTGGAVLPNYGYTF. The CDR3 DNA follows: TGCAGCGTTCCAACGGGGGGGGCCGTTCTTCCTAACTATGGCTACACCTTC. The variable domain in full, completed from reference TRBV29-1 and TRBJ1-2, reads SAVISQKPSRDICQRGTSLTIQCQVDSQVTMMFWYRQQPGQSLTLIATANQGSEATYESGFVIDKFPISRPNLTFSTLTVSNMSPEDSSIYLCSVPTGGAVLPNYGYTFGSGTRLTVV.